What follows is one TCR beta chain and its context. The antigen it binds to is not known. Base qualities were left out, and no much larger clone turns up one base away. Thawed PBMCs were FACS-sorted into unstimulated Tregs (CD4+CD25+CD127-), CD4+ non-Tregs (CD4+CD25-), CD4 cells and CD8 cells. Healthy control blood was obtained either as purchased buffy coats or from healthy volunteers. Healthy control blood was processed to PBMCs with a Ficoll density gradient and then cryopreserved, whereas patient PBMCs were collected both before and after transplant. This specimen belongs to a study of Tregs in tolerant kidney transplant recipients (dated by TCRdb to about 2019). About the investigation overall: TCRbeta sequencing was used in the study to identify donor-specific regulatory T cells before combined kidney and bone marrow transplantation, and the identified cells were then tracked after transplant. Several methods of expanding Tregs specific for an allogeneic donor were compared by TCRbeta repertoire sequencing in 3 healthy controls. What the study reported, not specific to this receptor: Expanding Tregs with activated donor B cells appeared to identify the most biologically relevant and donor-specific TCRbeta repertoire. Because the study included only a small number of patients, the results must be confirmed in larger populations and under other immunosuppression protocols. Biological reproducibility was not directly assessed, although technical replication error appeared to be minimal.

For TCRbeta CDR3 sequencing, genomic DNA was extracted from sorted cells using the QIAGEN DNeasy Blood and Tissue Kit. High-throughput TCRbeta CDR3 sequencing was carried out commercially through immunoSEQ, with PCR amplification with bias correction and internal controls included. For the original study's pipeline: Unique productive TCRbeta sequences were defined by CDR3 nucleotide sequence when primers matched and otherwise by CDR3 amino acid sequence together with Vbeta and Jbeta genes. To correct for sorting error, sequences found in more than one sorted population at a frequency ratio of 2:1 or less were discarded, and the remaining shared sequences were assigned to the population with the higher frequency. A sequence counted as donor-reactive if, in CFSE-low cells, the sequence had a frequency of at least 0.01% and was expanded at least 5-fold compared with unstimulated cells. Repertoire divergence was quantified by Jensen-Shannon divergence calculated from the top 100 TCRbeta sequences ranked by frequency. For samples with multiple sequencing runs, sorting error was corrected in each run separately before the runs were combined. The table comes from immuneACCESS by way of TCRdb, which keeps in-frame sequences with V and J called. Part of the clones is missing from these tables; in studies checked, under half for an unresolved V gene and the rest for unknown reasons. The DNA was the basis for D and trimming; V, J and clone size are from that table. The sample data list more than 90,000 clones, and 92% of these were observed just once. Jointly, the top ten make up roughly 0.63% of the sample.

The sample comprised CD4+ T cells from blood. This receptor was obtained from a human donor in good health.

The DNA is TGCGCCAGCAGCTGGACGGTCTGGGATGAGCAGTTCTTC. The encoded protein is CASSWTVWDEQFF. This sequence uses TRBV5-1 and TRBJ2-1; no D gene is confidently identified. The cysteine opens and the phenylalanine closes a CDR3 of 13 amino acids. Of all the DNA, just the CDR3 is kept, 39 bases in frame from base 1. A distance of 12 bases separates the germline ends of V and J, which lose 3 bases and 8 bases respectively. The germline V gene provides CDR1 SGHRS and CDR2 YFSETQ.